Following are 21 T cell receptor beta chains from one sample sequenced in a study of cytomegalovirus exposure and HLA in healthy donors. The study ran its PCR with 60 Vbeta and 13 Jbeta primers. TCRdb keeps only in-frame clones here, not all; method: immunoSEQ multiplex PCR. The sample holds roughly 110,000 clones; about two thirds are singletons and the top ten take 2.8%. Source material: PBMCs. Every receptor here comes from a female donor in good health and CMV-seronegative.

This clone has only a few counts. The V call is TRBV2, the J call TRBJ2-7; D is uncertain. The ends were cut back, 4 bases at V and 1 base at J, with 8 bases in the middle. In germline, CDR1 is SNHLY, CDR2 FYNNEI. This CDR3 contains 13 residues. CDR3 in amino acids: CASSAPGSYEQYF. CDR3 coding DNA: TGTGCCAGCAGTGCCCCCGGTTCCTACGAGCAGTACTTC.

This chain joins TRBV6-1 and TRBJ1-3; TRBD1 agrees at 7 bases. CDR3 size: 15 residues. Trimming took 8 bases from V and 4 from J; bases not matched to a gene: 11. Germline V gene data show CDR1 as MNHNS and CDR2 as SASEGT. The DNA for the CDR3 is TGTGCCAGCGGTCGACAGGGAATGAGAGGAAACACCATATATTTT. Translation: CASGRQGMRGNTIYF.

The chain uses TRBV5-6 and TRBJ2-5; D might be TRBD1 (6 bases). Trimming shortened V by 3 bases and J by 5 bases, and 20 bases separated the two germline ends. This CDR3 spans 16 amino acids. Germline-derived CDR1 and CDR2 are SGHDT and YYEEEE. CDR3 DNA sequence: TGTGCCAGCAGCTGGGGACAAGGTTCCCAGGGGGAGACCCAGTACTTC. Its translation: CASSWGQGSQGETQYF.

The CDR3 protein is CASSLTGPPNEKLFF. The CDR3 coding sequence is TGCGCCAGCAGCTTGACAGGGCCCCCGAACGAAAAACTGTTTTTT. The chain has TRBV5-1 and TRBJ1-4; D is possibly TRBD1 (6 bases). V lost 1 base and J lost 8, with 15 bases in between. The V gene's germline CDR1 is SGHRS and CDR2 YFSETQ. This CDR3 contains 15 residues.

The V call is TRBV6-5, the J call TRBJ2-7; TRBD1 matches 9 bases. Germline CDR1 MNHEY, CDR2 SVGAGI. The CDR3 covers 14 residues. V lost 5 bases to trimming and J lost 0 bases; unmatched junction nucleotides: 2. This chain's CDR3 is CASSRDRVSYEQYF. In nucleotides, the CDR3 is TGTGCCAGCAGTAGGGACAGGGTCTCCTACGAGCAGTACTTC.

The rearrangement links TRBV7-2 to TRBJ2-7; 9 nucleotides line up with TRBD2. With 4 bases clipped from V and 2 bases from J, the junction kept 12 bases outside the gene matches. The germline gives CDR1 SGHTA, CDR2 FQGNSA. The CDR3 length is 17 residues. DNA for the CDR3: TGTGCCAGCAGCTCCCCCTATGAAGCGGGAGGAACCTACGAGCAGTACTTC. As protein: CASSSPYEAGGTYEQYF.

The V and J genes are TRBV6-6 and TRBJ1-4, with 9 bases fitting TRBD1. V shed 4 bases and J 6 bases; nucleotides not matched to a gene: 3. The CDR3 spans 14 residues. CDR1 and CDR2 from the germline V gene are MNHNY and SVGAGI (reference sequence). The CDR3 nucleotides read TGTGCCAGCAGTTCACAGGGGGCGTATGAAAAACTGTTTTTT. Translating gives CASSSQGAYEKLFF.

This clone was observed a few times. The V and J genes are TRBV11-3 and TRBJ2-2; perhaps TRBD1 as D (5 bases). The CDR3 has 15 amino acids. Deletions cut 5 bases from V and 1 base from J, with 11 bases between. Looked up from germline, CDR1 is SGHNT and CDR2 is YENEEA. The CDR3 sequence is CASSLGQRNTGELFF. The CDR3 bases are TGTGCCAGCAGCCTAGGACAACGGAACACCGGGGAGCTGTTTTTT.

This clone showed up just a few times. The chain recombines TRBV27 with TRBJ2-2; D perhaps matches TRBD2 (5 bases). The ends were cut back, 5 bases at V and 4 bases at J, with 8 bases in the middle. Germline V gene data show CDR1 as MNHEY and CDR2 as SMNVEV (reference sequence). The CDR3 totals 13 residues. DNA for the CDR3: TGTGCCAGCAGTCCGAGCGGCACCGGGGAGCTGTTTTTT. Translating gives CASSPSGTGELFF.

This clone came up a few times. This chain uses TRBV11-2 with TRBJ2-5; D might be TRBD2 (6 bases). The ends were cut back, 2 bases at V and 4 bases at J, with 8 bases in the middle. This CDR3 region has 13 residues. Germline CDR1 and CDR2: SGHAT and FQNNGV. DNA of the CDR3: TGTGCCAGCAGCTTATGGGGAGGAGAGACCCAGTACTTC. Translating gives CASSLWGGETQYF.

The rearrangement links TRBV6-1 to TRBJ2-7; 8 positions match TRBD2. CDR1 is MNHNS and CDR2 is SASEGT in the germline V gene. The CDR3 runs to 14 residues. V shed 7 bases and J 4 bases; nucleotides not matched to a gene: 9. This CDR3 reads CASIGTSGRYEQYF. The CDR3 bases are TGTGCCAGCATCGGGACTAGTGGTCGGTACGAGCAGTACTTC.

J is TRBJ1-5 and V is TRBV2, with no clear D. Deletions cut 8 bases from V and 9 bases from J, with 14 bases between. CDR1 and CDR2 (germline): SNHLY, FYNNEI. The CDR3 is 12 amino acids. CDR3 protein: CASSSPRSPQHF. CDR3 bases: TGTGCCAGCTCGTCGCCGAGGTCGCCCCAGCATTTT.

The chain uses TRBV19 and TRBJ2-7, with TRBD2 matching over 13 bases. CDR1 is LNHDA and CDR2 is SQIVND in the germline V gene (reference sequence). The CDR3 spans 16 residues. V lost 9 bases and J lost 3; bases outside the gene matches: 11. The DNA of the CDR3 is TGTGCCAGCAGAGGGACTAGCGGGAATAAGGACTACGAGCAGTACTTC. Translation gives CASRGTSGNKDYEQYF.

The genes are TRBV6-1 and TRBJ2-5; TRBD1 aligns across 8 bases. V shed 8 bases, J shed 2 bases, and the junction held 4 bases outside the gene matches. The CDR3 length is 13 residues. Germline V gene sequence: CDR1 MNHNS, CDR2 SASEGT. The CDR3 reads CASSDRGQETQYF. The CDR3 DNA reads TGTGCCAGCTCTGACAGGGGTCAAGAGACCCAGTACTTC.

The chain has TRBV14 and TRBJ2-1; tentative D call: TRBD1 (5 bases). With 4 bases removed from V and 6 bases from J, the gap between germline ends came to 10 bases. The CDR3 consists of 13 residues. Germline lookup yields CDR1 SGHDN and CDR2 FVKESK. The chain's CDR3 is CASSPWGLNEQFF. CDR3 bases: TGTGCCAGCAGCCCCTGGGGCCTCAATGAGCAGTTCTTC.

This rearrangement joins TRBV7-6 to TRBJ2-7, with 12 bases that match TRBD1. Germline V gene sequence: CDR1 SGHVS, CDR2 FNYEAQ. V lost 5 bases, J lost 2 bases, and 7 bases stayed unmatched. The CDR3 has 16 residues. Here the CDR3 reads CASSPGTGGIPYEQYF. As DNA, the CDR3 is TGTGCCAGCAGCCCGGGGACAGGGGGCATCCCCTACGAGCAGTACTTC.

The V gene is TRBV21-1, the J gene TRBJ2-3; TRBD2 is the table's D call, not checked against the DNA. TRBV21-1 constitutes a pseudogene. This CDR3 is 15 amino acids long. Here the CDR3 DNA reads TGTGCCAGCAGCAAAGAAGGGGGGAGGGTAGATACGCAGTATTTT. It codes for CASSKEGGRVDTQYF.

This clone was seen a few times. This rearrangement joins TRBV13 to TRBJ2-6; TRBD2 matches at 9 bases. V trimming: 6 bases; J trimming: 0 bases; junction bases outside the gene matches: 9. The CDR3 has 18 residues. Germline CDR1 is PRHDT and CDR2 is FYEKMQ (reference sequence). Written as DNA, the CDR3 is TGTGCCAGCAGTCGCGCGCTAGCGGGAACCTCTGGGGCCAACGTCCTGACTTTC. Translation gives CASSRALAGTSGANVLTF.

The chain uses TRBV5-1 and TRBJ2-7; TRBD1 aligns across 10 bases. The CDR3 is 13 residues long. V trimming: 5 bases; J trimming: 7 bases; junction bases outside the gene matches: 6. CDR1 is SGHRS, CDR2 YFSETQ, per germline. CDR3 region: CASSYGTGEEQYF. CDR3 coding DNA: TGCGCCAGCAGTTACGGGACAGGGGAAGAGCAGTACTTC.

This clone was detected only a few times. This sequence joins TRBV6-5 and TRBJ1-3; a weak D match, TRBD1 (6 bases). Germline CDR1 MNHEY, CDR2 SVGAGI. CDR3 size: 15 residues. Trimming removed 0 bases from V and 4 bases from J, with 10 bases in between. CDR3 in amino acids: CASSYSGGVGNTIYF. DNA of the CDR3: TGTGCCAGCAGTTACTCAGGGGGGGTCGGAAACACCATATATTTT.

Here the CDR3 reads CASSLGHLTYEQYF. The CDR3 DNA is TGTGCCAGCAGTTTAGGACACCTCACCTACGAGCAGTACTTC. V usage is TRBV27 and J usage is TRBJ2-7, with D perhaps TRBD1 (5 bases). The CDR3 has 14 amino acids. Germline V lookup: CDR1 MNHEY, CDR2 SMNVEV (reference sequence). Deletions cut 2 bases from V and 2 bases from J, with 10 bases between.